The following is a T cell receptor (beta chain) sequence with its context. This entry belongs to a study of PD-L1 blockade in urothelial cancer. Study-wide background: About nine tenths of the roughly 29 patients were men with bladder-origin urothelial cancer. Reported median T cell count for blood samples was around 150,000.

Sequencing used immunoSEQ multiplex PCR; TCRdb keeps in-frame clones, though not all of them. The repertoire holds 60,000 or so clones, with about four fifths as singletons. The time point here: pretreatment peripheral blood. Patients presented with locally advanced or metastatic urothelial carcinoma. The J segment lost 3 bases and the V segment lost 6 bases, leaving 7 bases of the junction unmatched. CDR1 is LNHDA, CDR2 SQIVND, per germline (reference sequence). The CDR3 totals 15 residues. V usage is TRBV19 and J usage is TRBJ1-4; TRBD1 matches 7 bases. This TCR came from a man in his 70s with urothelial cancer. Here the sequenced sample was PBMCs, taken around atezolizumab (anti-PD-L1) treatment. The CDR3 sequence is CASRENRGPNEKLFF. The CDR3 DNA is TGTGCCAGTAGGGAAAACAGGGGACCTAATGAAAAACTGTTTTTT.